This T cell receptor beta chain was identified in a study of T cell repertoires in cytomegalovirus infection. About the study: The public TCR beta signatures pointed to both CMV infection and matching HLA type. Notes on the study in general: CMV carriers with the relevant HLA were identified by cumulative public TCR beta family frequency. CMV-specific TCR beta clonotypes restricted by HLA-C dominated the ex vivo response.

MiXCR, run by TCRdb on the reads, gives a single entry per CDR3 protein. This table has roughly 920,000 distinct CDR3 sequences, more than 25% appearing once. This clonotype was detected a few times. What it binds is not known. CDR3 length equals 17 residues. Per germline, CDR1 SGDLS and CDR2 YYNGEE. The V and J ends lost 0 bases and 7 bases respectively, with 20 bases between them. Source: cultured CD8+ T cells from PBMCs, taken from culture after CMV antigen stimulation. This clonotype originated in a human donor in good health (CMV status not recorded). Some clones in this sample may be carry-over from other donors' samples. The V gene is TRBV9, the J gene TRBJ2-1; possibly TRBD1 or TRBD2 for D (6 bases each). In DNA, the CDR3 is TGTGCCAGCAGCGTAGAGGGGGGACACAGGCGTACAAATGAGCAGTTCTTC. Its translation: CASSVEGGHRRTNEQFF.